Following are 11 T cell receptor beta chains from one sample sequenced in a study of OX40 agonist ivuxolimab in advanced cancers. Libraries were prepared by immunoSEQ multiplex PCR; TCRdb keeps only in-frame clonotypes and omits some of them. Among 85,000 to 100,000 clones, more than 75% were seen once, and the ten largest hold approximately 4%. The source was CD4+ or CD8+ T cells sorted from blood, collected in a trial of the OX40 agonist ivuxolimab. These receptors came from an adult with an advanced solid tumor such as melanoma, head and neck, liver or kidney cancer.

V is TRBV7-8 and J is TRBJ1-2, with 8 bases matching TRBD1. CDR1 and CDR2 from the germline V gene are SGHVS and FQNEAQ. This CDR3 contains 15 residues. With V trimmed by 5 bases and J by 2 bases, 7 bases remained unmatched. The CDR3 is CASSIRQGQNYGYTF. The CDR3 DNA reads TGTGCCAGCAGCATCAGACAGGGGCAAAACTATGGCTACACCTTC.

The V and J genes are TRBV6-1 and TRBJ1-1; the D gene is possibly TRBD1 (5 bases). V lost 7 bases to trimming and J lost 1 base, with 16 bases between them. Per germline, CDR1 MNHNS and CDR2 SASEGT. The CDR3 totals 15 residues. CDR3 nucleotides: TGTGCCAGCACCCTCGCGACAGAGGGGAACACTGAAGCTTTCTTT. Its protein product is CASTLATEGNTEAFF.

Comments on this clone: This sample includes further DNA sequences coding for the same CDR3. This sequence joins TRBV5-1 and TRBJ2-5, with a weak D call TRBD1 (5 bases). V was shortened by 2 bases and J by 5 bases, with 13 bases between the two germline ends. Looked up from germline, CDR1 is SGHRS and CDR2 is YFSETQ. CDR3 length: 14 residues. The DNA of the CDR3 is TGCGCCAGCAGCTTAGGGCAGGGTCTGGAGACCCAGTACTTC. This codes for CASSLGQGLETQYF.

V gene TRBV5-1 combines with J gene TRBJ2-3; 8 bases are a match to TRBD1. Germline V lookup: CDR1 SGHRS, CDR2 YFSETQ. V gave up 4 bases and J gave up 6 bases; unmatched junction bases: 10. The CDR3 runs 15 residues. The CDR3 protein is CASSTGQGGPDTQYF. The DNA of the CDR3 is TGCGCCAGCAGCACCGGACAGGGTGGCCCTGATACGCAGTATTTT. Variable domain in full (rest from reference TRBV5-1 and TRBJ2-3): KAGVTQTPRYLIKTRGQQVTLSCSPISGHRSVSWYQQTPGQGLQFLFEYFSETQRNKGNFPGRFSGRQFSNSRSEMNVSTLELGDSALYLCASSTGQGGPDTQYFGPGTRLTVL.

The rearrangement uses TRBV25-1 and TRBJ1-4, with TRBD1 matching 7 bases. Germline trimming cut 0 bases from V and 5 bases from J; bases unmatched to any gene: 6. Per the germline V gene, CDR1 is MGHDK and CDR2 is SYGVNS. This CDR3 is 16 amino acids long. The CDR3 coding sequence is TGTGCCAGCAGTGAATACAGGACAGGCCAGAATGAAAAACTGTTTTTT. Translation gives CASSEYRTGQNEKLFF.

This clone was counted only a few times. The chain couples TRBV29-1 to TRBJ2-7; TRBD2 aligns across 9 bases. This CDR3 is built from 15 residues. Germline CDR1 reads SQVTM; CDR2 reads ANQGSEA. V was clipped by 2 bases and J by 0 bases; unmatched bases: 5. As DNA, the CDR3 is TGCAGCGTTGAAAGTCTAGCGGGGAGCTCCTACGAGCAGTACGTC. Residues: CSVESLAGSSYEQYV.

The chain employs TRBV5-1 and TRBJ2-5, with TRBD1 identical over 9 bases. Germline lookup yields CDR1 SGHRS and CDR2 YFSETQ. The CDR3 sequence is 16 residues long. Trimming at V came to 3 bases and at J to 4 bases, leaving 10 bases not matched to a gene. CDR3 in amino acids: CASSSLGQGWVETQYF. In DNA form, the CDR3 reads TGCGCCAGCAGCTCCCTCGGACAGGGGTGGGTAGAGACCCAGTACTTC.

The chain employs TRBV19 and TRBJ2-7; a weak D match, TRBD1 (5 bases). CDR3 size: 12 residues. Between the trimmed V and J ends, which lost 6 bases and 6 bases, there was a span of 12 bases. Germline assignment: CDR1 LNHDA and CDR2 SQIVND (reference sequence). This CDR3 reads CASRNRLGEQYV. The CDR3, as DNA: TGTGCCAGTAGAAACAGGCTCGGCGAGCAGTACGTC.

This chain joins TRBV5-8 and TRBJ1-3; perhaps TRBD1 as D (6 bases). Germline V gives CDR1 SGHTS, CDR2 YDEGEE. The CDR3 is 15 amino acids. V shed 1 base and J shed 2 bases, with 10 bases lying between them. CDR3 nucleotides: TGTGCCAGCAGCTTGCTGGGGGGCCCTGGAAACACCATATATTTT. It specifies CASSLLGGPGNTIYF.

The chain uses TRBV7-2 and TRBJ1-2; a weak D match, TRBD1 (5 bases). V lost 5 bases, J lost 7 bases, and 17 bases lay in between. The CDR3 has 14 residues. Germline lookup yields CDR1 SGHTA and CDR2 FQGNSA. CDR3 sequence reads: CASSPIEGRVGYTF. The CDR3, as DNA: TGTGCCAGCAGCCCAATTGAGGGGCGCGTTGGCTACACCTTC.

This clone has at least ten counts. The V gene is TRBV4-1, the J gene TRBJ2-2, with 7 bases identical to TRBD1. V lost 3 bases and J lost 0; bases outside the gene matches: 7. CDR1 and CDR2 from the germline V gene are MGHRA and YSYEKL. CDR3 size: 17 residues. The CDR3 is CASSHHGQAPNTGELFF. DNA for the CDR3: TGCGCCAGCAGCCATCATGGACAGGCTCCGAACACCGGGGAGCTGTTTTTT.